This T cell receptor beta chain was recorded in a study of shared clonotypes between healthy human individuals. Background on the study: Per donor, CD8 memory used one plate, CD8 naive used two, CD4 memory used three and CD4 naive used three.

Study-wide findings and caveats: Generation of non-shared clonotypes was less probable than generation of clonotypes shared by all four donors.

Generated by immunoSEQ multiplex PCR, the TCRdb table keeps only in-frame clones and is missing some. The table has about 1.5 million clones, approximately 98% seen once. The study separated CD4+ cells into CD45RA+ naive and CD45RA-negative memory subsets. In the case of this clone: The target antigen is unknown.

Germline CDR1 is SGHRS and CDR2 is YFSETQ. The CDR3 consists of 16 residues. V lost 4 bases and J lost 5; bases outside the gene matches: 13. The sample was naive CD4+ T cells sorted from blood. Subset reported: CD45RA+ positively selected. The source of this sequence is a man aged 30 to 45 in good health. J is TRBJ2-3 and V is TRBV5-1; the match to TRBD1 covers 7 bases. The CDR3 DNA reads TGCGCCAGCAGCACCCGACAGGGCGATTTCTTAGATACGCAGTATTTT. Protein product: CASSTRQGDFLDTQYF.